The rows below give T cell receptor beta chains drawn from one sample of a study of blood T cell repertoires in COVID-19. Clones were sequenced by immunoSEQ multiplex PCR, and TCRdb holds only the in-frame ones, with some missing. The sample carries roughly 290,000 clones, roughly 84% recorded once. Input material: peripheral blood. Receptors were obtained from a human donor with COVID-19, enrolled during active disease. The donor label of this sample is uncertain. Both conserved end residues are part of each CDR3. A D gene is named only where the DNA matches it firmly. Expanded clones get a size class; other rows say once, few or many, or leave the size out.

D gene,J gene,V gene,clone size,CDR3 protein,CDR3 DNA
TRBD1,TRBJ2-7,TRBV5-1,.,CASSLETGLGDQYF,TGCGCCAGCAGCCTAGAGACAGGGCTAGGGGATCAGTACTTC
.,TRBJ2-7,TRBV9,.,CASSATGTSYEQYF,TGTGCCAGCAGCGCCACCGGGACTTCCTACGAGCAGTACTTC
TRBD1,TRBJ2-1,TRBV7-6,.,CASSLGQGAYNEQFF,TGTGCCAGCAGCTTGGGACAGGGGGCCTACAATGAGCAGTTCTTC
TRBD1,TRBJ1-1,TRBV10-3,.,CAISEVEAGTANTEAFF,TGTGCCATCAGTGAGGTGGAGGCCGGGACAGCTAACACTGAAGCTTTCTTT
.,TRBJ1-3,TRBV10-2,.,CASSDTGWSAYF,TGCGCCAGCAGTGACACAGGGTGGAGTGCATATTTT
.,TRBJ2-2,TRBV19,.,CASSFGGNTGELFF,TGTGCCAGTAGTTTCGGGGGGAACACCGGGGAGCTGTTTTTT
.,TRBJ2-1,TRBV5-1,.,CASSPTQGKGNEQFF,TGCGCCAGCAGCCCAACTCAGGGAAAGGGAAATGAGCAGTTCTTC
.,TRBJ1-5,TRBV28,.,CASSLGQSKIKPQHF,TGTGCCAGCAGCCTCGGACAGAGTAAAATCAAGCCCCAGCATTTT
.,TRBJ2-3,TRBV7-3,.,CASSPRGWVGTDTQYF,TGTGCCAGCAGCCCCCGGGGGTGGGTTGGCACAGATACGCAGTATTTT
TRBD1,TRBJ2-5,TRBV10-3,.,CAISEGDRRETQYF,TGTGCCATCAGTGAGGGGGACAGGAGGGAGACCCAGTACTTC
TRBD1,TRBJ1-1,TRBV6-6,.,CASTRDRVGTEAFF,TGTGCCAGCACCAGGGACAGGGTGGGCACTGAAGCTTTCTTT
.,TRBJ1-5,TRBV5-5,.,CASSGTLGANQPQHF,TGTGCCAGCAGCGGGACCCTGGGGGCCAATCAGCCCCAGCATTTT
TRBD2,TRBJ2-3,TRBV5-1,.,CASSSRLGEGDTQYF,TGCGCCAGCAGCTCTAGACTAGGGGAGGGGGATACGCAGTATTTT
.,TRBJ2-7,TRBV7-8,.,CASSTRQRYYEQYF,TGTGCCAGCAGCACAAGACAGCGTTACTACGAGCAGTACTTC
TRBD1,TRBJ1-5,TRBV19,.,CASSPDRDNQPQHF,TGTGCCAGTAGTCCCGACAGGGATAATCAGCCCCAGCATTTT
TRBD2,TRBJ2-3,TRBV10-3,.,CAISESASGSTDTQYF,TGTGCCATCAGTGAGTCGGCTAGCGGGAGCACAGATACGCAGTATTTT
.,TRBJ1-1,TRBV7-9,.,CASSFGIGDTSSGTEAFF,TGTGCCAGCAGCTTCGGTATCGGGGACACCTCCTCGGGCACTGAAGCTTTCTTT
TRBD1,TRBJ1-1,TRBV7-8,.,CASSPRTGWNTEAFF,TGTGCCAGCAGCCCCAGGACAGGTTGGAACACTGAAGCTTTCTTT
TRBD1,TRBJ1-5,TRBV6-1,once,CASSEKGASISNQPQHF,TGTGCCAGCAGCGAAAAGGGGGCCTCCATAAGCAATCAGCCCCAGCATTTT
TRBD2,TRBJ2-1,TRBV5-4,.,CASSLGGGRLYNEQFF,TGTGCCAGCAGCTTGGGGGGCGGGAGGCTATACAATGAGCAGTTCTTC
.,TRBJ2-5,TRBV3-1/TRBV3-2,.,CASSLRGPVETQYF,TGTGCCAGCAGCTTACGAGGGCCGGTGGAGACCCAGTACTTC
TRBD2,TRBJ2-1,TRBV14,.,CASSQDLAGEGNEQFF,TGTGCCAGCAGCCAAGATCTAGCGGGAGAAGGGAATGAGCAGTTCTTC
.,TRBJ2-7,TRBV4-3,.,CASSQSLRGNIYEQYF,TGCGCCAGCAGCCAATCCCTCCGCGGCAATATCTACGAGCAGTACTTC
TRBD1,TRBJ2-7,TRBV28,.,CASSLQQGYRNEQYF,TGTGCCAGCAGTTTGCAACAGGGGTATAGGAACGAGCAGTACTTC
.,TRBJ1-6,TRBV5-1,.,CASSLGGSSYNSPLHF,TGCGCCAGCAGCTTGGGTGGTAGCTCCTATAATTCACCCCTCCACTTT
.,TRBJ1-4,TRBV5-4,.,CASRSVGERSEKLFF,TGTGCCAGCAGGTCGGTTGGGGAGCGGTCGGAAAAACTGTTTTTT
TRBD1,TRBJ1-2,TRBV3-1/TRBV3-2,few,CASSLWEARGRGYTF,TGTGCCAGCAGCCTCTGGGAGGCAAGGGGGCGGGGCTACACCTTC
.,TRBJ1-2,TRBV27,.,CASSLSAAAYGYTF,TGTGCCAGCAGTTTATCGGCGGCAGCCTATGGCTACACCTTC
.,TRBJ2-1,TRBV7-2,.,CASSPTGLLLHNEQFF,TGTGCCAGCAGCCCAACGGGACTCCTACTGCACAATGAGCAGTTCTTC
.,TRBJ1-2,TRBV12-3/TRBV12-4,.,CASSLQGGYTF,TGTGCCAGCAGTTTACAGGGAGGCTACACCTTC
.,TRBJ2-7,TRBV19,.,CASSAGAREQYF,TGTGCCAGTAGTGCGGGGGCGCGGGAGCAGTACTTC
.,TRBJ1-2,TRBV7-9,few,CASSSGALGYTF,TGTGCCAGCAGCTCGGGTGCGCTCGGCTACACCTTC
TRBD2,TRBJ2-1,TRBV19,.,CASSKVAGGVEQFF,TGTGCCAGTAGTAAAGTAGCGGGCGGGGTTGAGCAGTTCTTC